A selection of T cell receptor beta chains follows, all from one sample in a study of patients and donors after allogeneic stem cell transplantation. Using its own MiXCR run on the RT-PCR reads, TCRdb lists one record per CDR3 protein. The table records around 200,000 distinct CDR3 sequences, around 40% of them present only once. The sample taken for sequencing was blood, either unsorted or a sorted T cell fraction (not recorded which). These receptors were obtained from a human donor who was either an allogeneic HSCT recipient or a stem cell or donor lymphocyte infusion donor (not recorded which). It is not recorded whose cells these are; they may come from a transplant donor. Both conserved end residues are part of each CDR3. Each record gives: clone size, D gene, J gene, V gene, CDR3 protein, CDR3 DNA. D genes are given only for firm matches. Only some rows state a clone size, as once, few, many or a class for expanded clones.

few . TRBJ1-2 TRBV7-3 CASSLIPGAPSDGYTF TGTGCCAGCAGCTTAATTCCGGGGGCCCCCAGTGATGGCTACACCTTC
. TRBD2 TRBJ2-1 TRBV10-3 CAASLAGGNEQFF TGTGCCGCTTCACTAGCGGGGGGCAATGAGCAGTTCTTC
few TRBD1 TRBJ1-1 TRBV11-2 CASRSQGAMNTEAFF TGTGCCAGCAGATCGCAGGGGGCGATGAACACTGAAGCTTTCTTT
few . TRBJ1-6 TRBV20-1 CSASRSRGGSPLHF TGCAGTGCTAGTAGGTCTCGGGGCGGATCACCCCTCCACTTT
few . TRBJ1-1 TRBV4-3 CASSQDQQSNTEAFF TGCGCCAGCAGCCAAGATCAACAGTCGAACACTGAAGCTTTCTTT
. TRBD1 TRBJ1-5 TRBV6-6 CASSTGQGGQPQHF TGTGCCAGCAGTACAGGACAGGGCGGGCAGCCCCAGCATTTT
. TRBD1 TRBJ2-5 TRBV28 CASSLNPDRGKQETQYF TGTGCCAGCAGTCTCAACCCGGACAGGGGAAAACAAGAGACCCAGTACTTC
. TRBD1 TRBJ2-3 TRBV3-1 CASSQTPGQGTDTQYF TGTGCCAGCAGCCAGACACCGGGACAGGGCACAGATACGCAGTATTTT
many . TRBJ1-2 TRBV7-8 CASSLVLVQPLYGYTF TGTGCCAGCAGCTTAGTTCTAGTACAGCCACTCTATGGCTACACCTTC
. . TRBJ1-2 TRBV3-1 CASSQDLTSSNYGYTF TGTGCCAGCAGCCAAGATTTGACTTCCAGTAACTATGGCTACACCTTC